The 21 T cell receptor beta chains listed next were all sequenced from one sample in a study of Ad26.COV2.S vaccination and SARS-CoV-2 variants. Documented treatment: some 20 received Ad26.COV2.S at low or high dose, single or two shots; 5 received placebo; per-sample allocation not given. Repertoires come from day 63 after the first vaccine or placebo injection. Using immunoSEQ multiplex PCR, the repertoire was profiled, and TCRdb retains in-frame clones only, with some absent. The top ten clones hold approximately 2.5% of a sample with some 500,000 clones, roughly 87% of them seen once. The specimen comprised peripheral blood, sampled in a trial of Ad26.COV2.S vaccine versus placebo. Receptors originate from a person aged 18 to 59 who received the Ad26.COV2.S COVID-19 vaccine or a placebo.

This clone has just one count. The J gene is TRBJ2-5, the V gene TRBV12-3 or TRBV12-4; a weak D match, TRBD1 (6 bases). The V end lost 6 bases, the J end lost 3 bases, and 11 bases lay between the germline ends. The CDR3 is made up of 13 amino acids. CDR3 coding DNA: TGTGCCAGCAGCTCTGGACAGAAAGAGACCCAGTACTTC. It translates to CASSSGQKETQYF.

J is TRBJ1-4 and V is TRBV5-6; D call uncertain. Trimming removed 0 bases at V and 0 bases at J, with 6 bases between. Germline V lookup: CDR1 SGHDT, CDR2 YYEEEE. This CDR3 spans 15 amino acids. CDR3 coding DNA: TGTGCCAGCAGCTTGGCTGAAACAACTAATGAAAAACTGTTTTTT. Its translation: CASSLAETTNEKLFF.

This clone has just one count. The chain combines TRBV7-2 with TRBJ2-3; TRBD2 is a possible D gene (5 bases). Germline assignment: CDR1 SGHTA and CDR2 FQGNSA. The ends were cut back, 6 bases at V and 6 bases at J, with 13 bases in the middle. The CDR3 loop spans 13 amino acids. CDR3 loop: CASSRAGADTQYF. The CDR3 region has the DNA TGTGCCAGCAGTCGCGCGGGCGCGGATACGCAGTATTTT. The full variable domain, completed using reference TRBV7-2 and TRBJ2-3, is GAGVSQSPSNKVTEKGKDVELRCDPISGHTALYWYRQSLGQGLEFLIYFQGNSAPDKSGLPSDRFSAERTGGSVSTLTIQRTQQEDSAVYLCASSRAGADTQYFGPGTRLTVL.

This clone was detected a few times. V usage is TRBV27 and J usage is TRBJ2-7, with D possibly TRBD1 on 7 matching bases. The V and J ends lost 6 bases and 4 bases respectively, with 22 bases between them. The CDR3 runs to 16 residues. Per the germline V gene, CDR1 is MNHEY and CDR2 is SMNVEV (reference sequence). The CDR3 here is CASSPISDREVYEQYF. CDR3 DNA sequence: TGTGCCAGCAGCCCAATTTCCGACAGGGAGGTATACGAGCAGTACTTC.

Comment on this clone: Other DNA variants within this sample encode the same CDR3. The gene calls are TRBV3-1 (or the pseudogene TRBV3-2) and TRBJ2-3, with no clear D. Looked up from germline, CDR1 is LGHDT and CDR2 is YNNKEL (reference sequence). This CDR3 region has 13 residues. Trimming removed 1 base from V and 1 base from J, with 3 bases in between. The CDR3 DNA reads TGTGCCAGCAGCCAAGTTGGCACAGATACGCAGTATTTT. Amino acids: CASSQVGTDTQYF.

The chain uses TRBV4-3 and TRBJ2-5; 7 bases line up with TRBD2. CDR3 length equals 14 residues. The J segment lost 1 base and the V segment lost 4 bases, leaving 3 bases of the junction unmatched. CDR1 and CDR2 from the germline V gene are LGHNA and YSLEER. In nucleotides, the CDR3 is TGCGCCAGCAGCCCAGCGGGGAGCCAAGAGACCCAGTACTTC. Residues: CASSPAGSQETQYF.

V gene TRBV27 combines with J gene TRBJ2-7, with 9 bases identical to TRBD1. This CDR3 has 15 residues. J was trimmed by 4 bases and V by 5 bases; bases with no gene match: 9. Per the germline V gene, CDR1 is MNHEY and CDR2 is SMNVEV (reference sequence). In DNA, the CDR3 is TGTGCCAGCAGTCAATCCGGGACAGGGTTTTACGAGCAGTACTTC. As protein: CASSQSGTGFYEQYF.

The chain couples TRBV12-3 or TRBV12-4 to TRBJ2-2; TRBD2 might be the D (5 bases). Trimming removed 6 bases at V and 7 bases at J, with 9 bases between. The CDR3 loop spans 12 amino acids. Here the CDR3 reads CASSRDHGELFF. In DNA, the CDR3 is TGTGCCAGCAGCCGGGATCACGGGGAGCTGTTTTTT.

J is TRBJ1-3 and V is TRBV9, with D uncertain. CDR1 and CDR2 from the germline V gene are SGDLS and YYNGEE. V dropped 5 bases and J dropped 0 bases, with 18 bases sitting between them. CDR3 length: 17 residues. CDR3 loop: CASSAQLGRISGNTIYF. In nucleotides, the CDR3 is TGTGCCAGCAGTGCTCAACTCGGACGGATCTCTGGAAACACCATATATTTT.

This chain uses TRBV5-1 with TRBJ2-5, with a possible D match to TRBD2 (6 bases). The CDR3 has 13 residues. The V gene lost 7 bases and the J gene lost 4 bases, with 14 bases spanning the gap. CDR1 is SGHRS, CDR2 YFSETQ, per germline. The chain's CDR3 is CASGGRVGETQYF. CDR3 DNA: TGCGCCAGCGGGGGGAGAGTGGGAGAGACCCAGTACTTC.

CDR3 region: CASSFLGQGVVEKLFF. For the CDR3, the DNA is TGCGCCAGCAGCTTCCTAGGACAGGGTGTGGTTGAAAAACTGTTTTTT. V usage is TRBV5-1 and J usage is TRBJ1-4, with 8 bases that match TRBD1. V lost 2 bases to trimming and J lost 7 bases; unmatched junction nucleotides: 10. Germline V gene lookup returns CDR1 SGHRS and CDR2 YFSETQ. The CDR3 extends over 16 amino acids.

This sequence joins TRBV2 and TRBJ2-7; weak D call: TRBD1 (5 bases). The CDR3 spans 11 residues. Germline assignment: CDR1 SNHLY and CDR2 FYNNEI. Trimming cost V 6 bases and J 5 bases, with 8 bases left between them. For the CDR3, the DNA is TGTGCCAGCAGCCAGGGCCACGAGCAGTACGTC. Its protein is CASSQGHEQYV.

The V gene is TRBV6-5, the J gene TRBJ1-2; the D gene is possibly TRBD1 (5 bases). Trimming took 5 bases from V and 9 from J, leaving 19 bases between them. The CDR3 totals 14 residues. Germline V lookup: CDR1 MNHEY, CDR2 SVGAGI. CDR3 nucleotides: TGTGCCAGCAGTCCGACAGAACTTCTTAACAGCTACACCTTC. Its protein is CASSPTELLNSYTF.

This chain joins TRBV28 and TRBJ2-7; 8 nucleotides match TRBD1. CDR1 and CDR2 (germline): MDHEN, SYDVKM. Trimming removed 5 bases from V and 2 bases from J; junction bases left unmatched: 8. This CDR3 is 15 amino acids long. CDR3 sequence reads: CASSAWTGSTYEQYV. The CDR3 nucleotides are TGTGCCAGCAGTGCCTGGACAGGGAGCACCTACGAGCAGTACGTC.

The chain recombines TRBV9 with TRBJ1-2; D is undetermined. From germline, CDR1 is SGDLS and CDR2 YYNGEE. The V end lost 1 base, the J end lost 3 bases, and 10 bases lay between the germline ends. The CDR3 has 14 amino acids. The DNA for the CDR3 is TGTGCCAGCAGCGTAAATACAGATGACTATGGCTACACCTTC. Translating it yields CASSVNTDDYGYTF.

The CDR3 sequence is CATSREVGYNSPLHF. The CDR3 DNA sequence: TGTGCCACCAGCAGAGAGGTGGGCTATAATTCACCCCTCCACTTT. This chain links TRBV15 with TRBJ1-6; D is ambiguous. Trimming removed 0 bases from V and 3 bases from J, with 6 bases in between. The CDR3 is made up of 15 amino acids. Germline V gene lookup returns CDR1 LNHNV and CDR2 YYDKDF (reference sequence). The full variable domain, its missing parts supplied by reference TRBV15 and TRBJ1-6, is DAMVIQNPRYQVTQFGKPVTLSCSQTLNHNVMYWYQQKSSQAPKLLFHYYDKDFNNEADTPDNFQSRRPNTSFCFLDIRSPGLGDTAMYLCATSREVGYNSPLHFGNGTRLTVT.

V and J are TRBV11-2 and TRBJ2-6; maybe TRBD1 (6 bases). Trimming removed 4 bases at V and 0 bases at J, with 19 bases between. Germline lookup yields CDR1 SGHAT and CDR2 FQNNGV. The CDR3 totals 19 residues. The CDR3 here is CASSSLRRGPSSGANVLTF. CDR3 nucleotide sequence: TGTGCCAGCAGCTCCCTGCGCAGGGGCCCAAGCTCTGGGGCCAACGTCCTGACTTTC. Complete variable domain (other parts from reference TRBV11-2 and TRBJ2-6): EAGVAQSPRYKIIEKRQSVAFWCNPISGHATLYWYQQILGQGPKLLIQFQNNGVVDDSQLPKDRFSAERLKGVDSTLKIQPAKLEDSAVYLCASSSLRRGPSSGANVLTFGAGSRLTVL.

Written as DNA, the CDR3 is TGTGCCAGCAGCTTAAACAGGGTCGTCCGTCGGAGGGAGACCCAGTACTTC. As protein: CASSLNRVVRRRETQYF. The gene calls are TRBV7-9 and TRBJ2-5; the D gene is possibly TRBD1 (6 bases). The CDR3 spans 17 residues. From germline, CDR1 is SEHNR and CDR2 FQNEAQ (reference sequence). Between the trimmed V and J ends, which lost 2 bases and 5 bases, there was a span of 21 bases.

The J gene is TRBJ2-5, the V gene TRBV7-9; TRBD1 is a possible D gene (6 bases). Trimming removed 5 bases from V and 2 bases from J, with 15 bases in between. From germline, CDR1 is SEHNR and CDR2 FQNEAQ (reference sequence). This CDR3 is built from 15 residues. CDR3 sequence (DNA): TGTGCCAGCAGCCTCGGACAGAGCAATCAAGAGACCCAGTACTTC. Translation gives CASSLGQSNQETQYF.

The chain employs TRBV6-1 and TRBJ2-7; D may be TRBD1 (6 bases). The CDR3 length is 12 residues. Germline V gene lookup returns CDR1 MNHNS and CDR2 SASEGT. V dropped 3 bases and J dropped 6 bases, with 9 bases sitting between them. This CDR3 is CASSDRGLEQYF. The CDR3 nucleotides are TGTGCCAGCAGTGACAGGGGTCTCGAGCAGTACTTC.

V is TRBV11-2 and J is TRBJ1-5; 8 nucleotides align to TRBD1. Germline V lookup: CDR1 SGHAT, CDR2 FQNNGV. V lost 2 bases, J lost 4 bases, and 4 bases stayed unmatched. The CDR3 contains 15 residues. The DNA of the CDR3 is TGTGCCAGCAGCTTAAACAGGGGGGGGAATCAGCCCCAGCATTTT. Translation: CASSLNRGGNQPQHF.